The 27 T cell receptor beta chains listed next were all sequenced from one sample in a study of blood T cells in healthy people across ages (dated by TCRdb to about 2015). Libraries came from 5' RACE. For sequencing, an Illumina HiSeq 2500 was employed. A second roughly 6 to 12 cycle PCR used a sample-barcoded 5' primer and a J-beta primer mix. The public reads were run again by TCRdb, first through fastp at Q25 and then through MiXCR, and only productive beta chains were kept. Rows merge per CDR3 protein into single entries with the most common DNA and genes. This sample is represented by around 1,000,000 distinct CDR3 sequences; around two fifths of them were singletons. Less than 15% of the sample rests with the top ten. Sequencing was carried out using blood. These receptors came from a man between 18 and 35 years old in good health.

The V and J genes are TRBV5-1 and TRBJ1-1, with D hard to call. Trimming left V 7 bases short and J 1 base short, with 11 bases between. Germline-derived CDR1 and CDR2 are SGHRS and YFSETQ. There are 13 residues in the CDR3. This chain's CDR3 is CASSWGKNTEAFF. The CDR3 DNA is TGCGCCAGCTCGTGGGGTAAGAACACTGAAGCTTTCTTT.

V gene TRBV7-2 combines with J gene TRBJ1-2, with 8 bases matching TRBD1. V lost 5 bases to trimming and J lost 5 bases; unmatched junction nucleotides: 13. The CDR3 is made up of 16 amino acids. Germline V gene data show CDR1 as SGHTA and CDR2 as FQGNSA. DNA of the CDR3: TGTGCCAGCAGCGTTAGCAGGACAGGGTTACAATATGGCTACACCTTC. This translates into CASSVSRTGLQYGYTF.

To note about this clonotype: One end of the junction varies from germline; a read error may be responsible. This chain joins TRBV2 and TRBJ1-6; D is uncertain. From germline, CDR1 is SNHLY and CDR2 FYNNEI. The CDR3 spans 14 residues. The CDR3 loop reads CATSEDRQPSPLHF. CDR3 sequence (DNA): TGTGCCACCAGTGAGGACCGACAACCTTCACCCCTCCACTTT.

The chain recombines TRBV6-6 with TRBJ1-4; 10 nucleotides agree with TRBD1. V shed 4 bases, J shed 10 bases, and the junction held 12 bases outside the gene matches. The CDR3 loop spans 16 amino acids. Germline CDR1 and CDR2: MNHNY and SVGAGI (reference sequence). The CDR3 loop is CASSSILGQGSGKLFF. The CDR3 DNA reads TGTGCCAGCAGTTCCATACTGGGACAGGGGAGCGGAAAACTGTTTTTT.

The sample holds a few counts of this clonotype. This chain links TRBV20-1 with TRBJ1-1, with 9 bases aligning to TRBD1. The CDR3 length is 16 residues. The V gene end was trimmed by 5 bases and the J gene end by 5 bases; junction bases not matched to a gene: 15. Germline V CDR1 and CDR2: DFQATT, SNEGSKA (reference sequence). Here the CDR3 reads CSAYPGNRGLWTEAFF. CDR3 DNA sequence: TGCAGTGCTTACCCGGGAAACAGGGGGCTCTGGACTGAAGCTTTCTTT.

The sample holds a few counts of this clonotype. The rearrangement links TRBV30 to TRBJ1-2; 7 bases fit TRBD1. Germline V gene lookup returns CDR1 GTSNPN and CDR2 SVGIG (reference sequence). After removal of 2 bases from V and 0 bases from J, the junction contained 9 bases not matched to a gene. This CDR3 is built from 16 residues. In DNA form, the CDR3 reads TGTGCCTGGAGTTTCAGGACAGGCCCTACTAACTATGGCTACACCTTC. Residues: CAWSFRTGPTNYGYTF.

This CDR3 is CSAPTGGTEAFF. The CDR3 coding sequence is TGCAGTGCGCCCACAGGGGGCACTGAAGCTTTCTTT. V gene TRBV20-1 combines with J gene TRBJ1-1; 8 bases fit TRBD1. Trimming removed 6 bases from V and 4 bases from J; junction bases left unmatched: 4. The CDR3 sequence is 12 residues long. CDR1 is DFQATT, CDR2 SNEGSKA, per germline (reference sequence).

This clonotype occurred a few times. The chain joins TRBV4-2 to TRBJ1-1; D may be TRBD1 (5 bases). Between the trimmed V and J ends, which lost 1 base and 5 bases, there was a span of 11 bases. The CDR3 is 14 amino acids. Germline V gene lookup returns CDR1 LGHNA and CDR2 YNFKEQ. Here the CDR3 reads CASSQGGAGTEAFF. In DNA, the CDR3 is TGTGCCAGCAGCCAAGGGGGCGCCGGGACTGAAGCTTTCTTT.

This clonotype was seen more than once but under ten times. This rearrangement joins TRBV7-9 to TRBJ2-3; the D is unclear. CDR3 size: 16 residues. V dropped 2 bases and J dropped 0 bases, with 12 bases sitting between them. From germline, CDR1 is SEHNR and CDR2 FQNEAQ (reference sequence). The CDR3 reads CASSLTATVSTDTQYF. The CDR3, as DNA: TGTGCCAGCAGCTTAACAGCGACGGTGAGCACAGATACGCAGTATTTT.

This clonotype was seen a few times. The chain employs TRBV6-2 or TRBV6-3 and TRBJ2-3; unclear D gene. Trimming took off 7 bases at V and 2 bases at J, with 16 bases between the two ends. CDR3 length equals 15 residues. The germline CDR1 and CDR2 sequences are MNHEY and SVGEGT. For the CDR3, the DNA is TGTGCCAGCATGGATTGGCTACCTCTCACAGATACGCAGTATTTT. This sequence encodes CASMDWLPLTDTQYF.

This chain links TRBV20-1 with TRBJ1-5, with D hard to call. The CDR3 is 12 residues long. Between the trimmed V and J ends, which lost 3 bases and 6 bases, there was a span of 9 bases. Germline loops: CDR1 DFQATT, CDR2 SNEGSKA (reference sequence). The CDR3 here is CSASQEGQPQHF. As DNA, the CDR3 is TGCAGTGCTAGCCAGGAGGGTCAGCCCCAGCATTTT.

This clonotype has just a few counts. The chain carries TRBV5-1 and TRBJ2-3, with 8 bases lining up with TRBD2. The germline V gene encodes CDR1 SGHRS and CDR2 YFSETQ. The CDR3 loop spans 15 amino acids. Unmatched junction bases numbered 8, after V lost 2 bases and J lost 6 bases. CDR3 sequence (DNA): TGCGCCAGCAGCTTTTCAGCGGGGGAGACGGATACGCAGTATTTT. This translates into CASSFSAGETDTQYF.

This clonotype appeared a few times. This chain links TRBV4-3 with TRBJ2-3; 13 bases map to TRBD2. Germline V gives CDR1 LGHNA, CDR2 YSLEER. Trimming took 0 bases from V and 0 from J; bases not matched to a gene: 6. The CDR3 is 19 amino acids. The CDR3 DNA follows: TGCGCCAGCAGCCAAGATAAGGGACTAGCGGGGACAAGCACAGATACGCAGTATTTT. It is translated as CASSQDKGLAGTSTDTQYF.

The J gene is TRBJ2-4, the V gene TRBV4-1; TRBD2 matches at 8 bases. This CDR3 is built from 17 residues. The V and J ends lost 2 bases and 0 bases, in that order; junction bases with no gene match: 6. CDR1 MGHRA and CDR2 YSYEKL come from the germline V gene. The CDR3 bases are TGCGCCAGCAGCCAACCTAGCGGGTGGGGAGCCAAAAACATTCAGTACTTC. Encoded protein: CASSQPSGWGAKNIQYF.

The chain joins TRBV14 to TRBJ2-5, with 10 bases lining up with TRBD1. Trimming at V came to 1 base and at J to 4 bases, leaving 6 bases not matched to a gene. The CDR3 is 16 residues long. Germline V gives CDR1 SGHDN, CDR2 FVKESK. CDR3 sequence: CASSQVGTGDAETQYF. The CDR3 DNA sequence: TGTGCCAGCAGCCAAGTTGGGACAGGGGATGCAGAGACCCAGTACTTC.

This sequence joins TRBV6-5 and TRBJ1-1; TRBD1 might be the D (6 bases). The CDR3 runs 18 residues. Trimming removed 2 bases from V and 1 base from J, with 20 bases in between. Germline loops: CDR1 MNHEY, CDR2 SVGAGI. CDR3 in amino acids: CASSYGRKGGIANTEAFF. CDR3 nucleotide sequence: TGTGCCAGCAGTTACGGGCGCAAGGGGGGGATAGCGAACACTGAAGCTTTCTTT.

The rearrangement links TRBV6-5 to TRBJ2-3, with D tentatively TRBD2 (6 bases). CDR1 MNHEY and CDR2 SVGAGI come from the germline V gene. V shed 11 bases and J shed 3 bases, with 15 bases lying between them. The CDR3 sequence is 13 residues long. The CDR3 is CAGTRGLTDTQYF. CDR3 DNA sequence: TGTGCCGGCACCCGGGGACTTACAGATACGCAGTATTTT.

The chain employs TRBV4-3 and TRBJ2-1, with D perhaps assigned TRBD1 or TRBD2 (5 bases each). Germline CDR1 is LGHNA and CDR2 is YSLEER. The CDR3 extends over 15 amino acids. V gave up 1 base and J gave up 12 bases, with 19 bases separating them. The CDR3 loop is CASSQGRDLQVGQFF. For the CDR3, the DNA is TGCGCCAGCAGCCAAGGACGGGACCTCCAGGTCGGGCAGTTCTTC.

This clonotype was observed a few times. This chain uses TRBV20-1 with TRBJ1-1; D is possibly TRBD1 (6 bases). This CDR3 comprises 16 residues. V lost 3 bases and J 3 bases, leaving 20 bases between the germline ends. Germline loops: CDR1 DFQATT, CDR2 SNEGSKA (reference sequence). This CDR3 reads CSARNLLAGVDTEAFF. The CDR3 DNA is TGCAGTGCTAGGAACCTTCTTGCAGGGGTGGACACTGAAGCTTTCTTT.

V and J are TRBV6-5 and TRBJ1-4; D not resolved. Trimming took off 2 bases at V and 0 bases at J, with 4 bases between the two ends. The germline V gene encodes CDR1 MNHEY and CDR2 SVGAGI. This CDR3 has 14 residues. CDR3 in DNA: TGTGCCAGCAGTTACGGTGCAACTAATGAAAAACTGTTTTTT. Residues: CASSYGATNEKLFF.

The J gene is TRBJ2-3, the V gene TRBV12-3 or TRBV12-4; TRBD2 agrees at 7 bases. This CDR3 comprises 18 residues. The V gene end was trimmed by 1 base and the J gene end by 3 bases; junction bases not matched to a gene: 13. The DNA of the CDR3 is TGTGCCAGCAGTTTAGTTCCCTTTTTAGCGGGCGGGACAGATACGCAGTATTTT. This encodes CASSLVPFLAGGTDTQYF.

This clonotype has only a few counts. The chain has TRBV4-3 and TRBJ1-1; 8 nucleotides align to TRBD1. The V gene end was trimmed by 1 base and the J gene end by 0 bases; junction bases not matched to a gene: 4. The V gene's germline CDR1 is LGHNA and CDR2 YSLEER. This CDR3 is 16 amino acids long. CDR3 sequence (DNA): TGCGCCAGCAGCCAAGGGACAGGGTACATGAACACTGAAGCTTTCTTT. Encoded protein: CASSQGTGYMNTEAFF.

The chain couples TRBV7-2 to TRBJ2-3; the match to TRBD2 covers 7 bases. Losses at the gene ends were 5 bases for V and 2 bases for J; bases not matched to a gene: 4. Germline V lookup: CDR1 SGHTA, CDR2 FQGNSA. This CDR3 is 14 amino acids long. The CDR3 reads CASSPSGLTDTQYF. DNA of the CDR3: TGTGCCAGCAGCCCTAGCGGCCTCACAGATACGCAGTATTTT. The full variable domain, in which reference TRBV7-2 and TRBJ2-3 provide the parts outside the CDR3, is GAGVSQSPSNKVTEKGKDVELRCDPISGHTALYWYRQSLGQGLEFLIYFQGNSAPDKSGLPSDRFSAERTGGSVSTLTIQRTQQEDSAVYLCASSPSGLTDTQYFGPGTRLTVL.

This clonotype was counted a few times. J is TRBJ1-5 and V is TRBV25-1, with D tentatively TRBD1 (5 bases). Germline loops: CDR1 MGHDK, CDR2 SYGVNS. This CDR3 region has 14 residues. The V end was cut by 7 bases, the J end by 4 bases, with 14 bases between. CDR3 nucleotide sequence: TGTGCCAGCAAGGGACCCGGGGCAAATCAGCCCCAGCATTTT. Its translation: CASKGPGANQPQHF.

About this clonotype: This clone may be a read error of a much larger clone one base away. This rearrangement joins TRBV12-3 or TRBV12-4 to TRBJ1-1; D might be TRBD1 (5 bases). This CDR3 is built from 14 residues. Between the trimmed V and J ends, which lost 5 bases and 7 bases, there was a span of 17 bases. The CDR3 region is CASSPEGRSREAFF. CDR3 nucleotides: TGTGCCAGCAGTCCCGAGGGGCGATCCCGTGAAGCTTTCTTT.

Note on this clonotype: A much larger clone is a single base away; this may be a read error. The chain has TRBV9 and TRBJ2-1; 9 bases fit TRBD2. Matching the DNA end better, TRBJ2-7 makes the J call doubtful. The CDR3 sequence is 15 residues long. Germline lookup yields CDR1 SGDLS and CDR2 YYNGEE. DNA for the CDR3: TGTGCCAGCAGCGTTAGCGGGGGTTCCTACAATGAGCAGTACTTC. Translated, it gives CASSVSGGSYNEQYF.

This chain uses TRBV4-1 with TRBJ2-1, with 8 nucleotides matching TRBD1. V shed 3 bases and J 13 bases; nucleotides not matched to a gene: 5. Germline assignment: CDR1 MGHRA and CDR2 YSYEKL. The CDR3 is 12 residues long. The CDR3 reads CASSQQGAGQFF. DNA of the CDR3: TGCGCCAGCAGCCAGCAGGGGGCGGGTCAGTTCTTC.